These 3 T cell receptor beta chains came from one sample sequenced in a study of CD8+ T cells in alopecia areata. RNA, once extracted, was reverse transcribed into cDNA for use as the sequencing template. Assay: immunoSEQ multiplex PCR; the TCRdb copy retains only in-frame clones and omits some. The data show about 200,000 clones, with around 50% seen just once and roughly 5.3% held by the top ten. Sequencing was carried out using CD8+ T cells sorted from blood. These TCRs come from a human donor in good health.

This clone has more than one count but fewer than ten. This sequence joins TRBV29-1 and TRBJ1-5; possible D gene TRBD1, 5 bases. The CDR3 has 13 amino acids. Germline CDR1 is SQVTM and CDR2 is ANQGSEA. V was shortened by 5 bases and J by 6 bases, with 14 bases between the two germline ends. The CDR3 reads CSVNLGLGQPQHF. In DNA form, the CDR3 reads TGCAGCGTTAACTTGGGGCTCGGTCAGCCCCAGCATTTT.

This clone has more than one count but fewer than ten. The CDR3 nucleotides read TGCGCCAGCAGCTTCCATCCTTCCTACAATGAGCAGTTCTTC. Translating it yields CASSFHPSYNEQFF. This chain uses TRBV5-1 with TRBJ2-1, with D unclear. Trimming removed 2 bases from V and 1 base from J, with 7 bases in between. CDR1 is SGHRS, CDR2 YFSETQ, per germline. The CDR3 is made up of 14 amino acids.

With respect to this clone: Additional DNA sequences in this sample encode the identical CDR3. The chain recombines TRBV5-1 with TRBJ1-1; D unresolved. Germline values: CDR1 SGHRS, CDR2 YFSETQ. V was trimmed by 2 bases and J by 1 base, leaving 9 bases between them. CDR3 size: 14 residues. The CDR3 loop reads CASSFQGPNTEAFF. The CDR3 coding sequence is TGCGCCAGCAGCTTCCAAGGACCGAACACTGAAGCTTTCTTT.